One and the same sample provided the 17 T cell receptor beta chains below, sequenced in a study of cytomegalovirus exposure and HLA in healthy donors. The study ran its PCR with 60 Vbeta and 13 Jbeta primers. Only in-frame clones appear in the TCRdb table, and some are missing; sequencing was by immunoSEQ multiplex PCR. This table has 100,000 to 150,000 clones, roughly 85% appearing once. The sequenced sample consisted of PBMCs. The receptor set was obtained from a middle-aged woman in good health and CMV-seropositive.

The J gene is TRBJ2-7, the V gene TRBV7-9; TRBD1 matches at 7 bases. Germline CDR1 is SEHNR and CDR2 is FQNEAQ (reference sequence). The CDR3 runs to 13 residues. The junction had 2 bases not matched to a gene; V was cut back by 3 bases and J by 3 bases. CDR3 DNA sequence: TGTGCCAGCAGCTTGGGACAGATCTACGAGCAGTACTTC. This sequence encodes CASSLGQIYEQYF.

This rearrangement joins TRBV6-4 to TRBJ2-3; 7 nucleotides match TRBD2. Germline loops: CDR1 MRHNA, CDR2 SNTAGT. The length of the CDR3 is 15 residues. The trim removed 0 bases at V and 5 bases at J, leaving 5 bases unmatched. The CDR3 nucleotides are TGTGCCAGCAGTGACTCTGGCGGGAGTGTAGATACGCAGTATTTT. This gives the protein CASSDSGGSVDTQYF.

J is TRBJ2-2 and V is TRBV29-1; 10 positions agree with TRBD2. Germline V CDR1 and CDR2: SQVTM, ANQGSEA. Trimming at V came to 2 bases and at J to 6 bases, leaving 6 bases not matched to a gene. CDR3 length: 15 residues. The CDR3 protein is CSVEWTSGWAGELFF. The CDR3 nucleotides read TGCAGCGTTGAATGGACTAGCGGATGGGCCGGGGAGCTGTTTTTT.

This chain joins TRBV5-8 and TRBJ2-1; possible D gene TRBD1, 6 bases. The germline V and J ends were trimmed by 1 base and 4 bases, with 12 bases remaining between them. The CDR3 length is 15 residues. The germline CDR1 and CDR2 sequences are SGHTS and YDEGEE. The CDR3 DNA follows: TGTGCCAGCAGCTTGCACAGGGTTTCTTACAATGAGCAGTTCTTC. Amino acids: CASSLHRVSYNEQFF. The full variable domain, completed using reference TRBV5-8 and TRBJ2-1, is EAGVTQSPTHLIKTRGQQATLRCSPISGHTSVYWYQQALGLGLQFLLWYDEGEERNRGNFPPRFSGRQFPNYSSELNVNALELEDSALYLCASSLHRVSYNEQFFGPGTRLTVL.

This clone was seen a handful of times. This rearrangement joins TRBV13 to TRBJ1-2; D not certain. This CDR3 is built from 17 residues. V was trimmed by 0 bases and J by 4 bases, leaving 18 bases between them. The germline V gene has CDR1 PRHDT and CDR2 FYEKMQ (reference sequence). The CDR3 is CASSLGIAYEEGYGYTF. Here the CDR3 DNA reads TGTGCCAGCAGCTTAGGTATTGCCTACGAGGAGGGCTATGGCTACACCTTC.

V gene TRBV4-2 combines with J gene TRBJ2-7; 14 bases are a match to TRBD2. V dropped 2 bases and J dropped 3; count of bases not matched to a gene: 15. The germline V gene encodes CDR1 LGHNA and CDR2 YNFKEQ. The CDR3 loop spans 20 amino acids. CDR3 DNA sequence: TGTGCCAGCAGCCAATCAAAGAGGGCGGGACTAGCGGGAGTGAGCTACGAGCAGTACTTC. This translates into CASSQSKRAGLAGVSYEQYF.

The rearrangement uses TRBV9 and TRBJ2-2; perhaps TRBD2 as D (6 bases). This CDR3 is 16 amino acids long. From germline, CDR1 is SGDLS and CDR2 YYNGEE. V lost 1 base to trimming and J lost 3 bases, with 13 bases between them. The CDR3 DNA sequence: TGTGCCAGCAGCGTACGCCCGGTAGCGGACACCGGGGAGCTGTTTTTT. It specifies CASSVRPVADTGELFF.

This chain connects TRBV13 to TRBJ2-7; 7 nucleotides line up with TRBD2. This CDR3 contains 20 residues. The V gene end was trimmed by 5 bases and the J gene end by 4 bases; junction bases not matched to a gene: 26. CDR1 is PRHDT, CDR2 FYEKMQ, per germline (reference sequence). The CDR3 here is CASSPPPDSAGVLSAYEQYF. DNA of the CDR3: TGTGCCAGCAGCCCCCCACCTGATTCGGCGGGAGTACTATCGGCGTACGAGCAGTACTTC.

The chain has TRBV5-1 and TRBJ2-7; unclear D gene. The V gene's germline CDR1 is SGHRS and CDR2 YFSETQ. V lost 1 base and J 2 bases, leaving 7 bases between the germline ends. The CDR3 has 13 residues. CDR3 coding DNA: TGCGCCAGCAGCTTGCGGTCCACCTACGAGCAGTACTTC. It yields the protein CASSLRSTYEQYF.

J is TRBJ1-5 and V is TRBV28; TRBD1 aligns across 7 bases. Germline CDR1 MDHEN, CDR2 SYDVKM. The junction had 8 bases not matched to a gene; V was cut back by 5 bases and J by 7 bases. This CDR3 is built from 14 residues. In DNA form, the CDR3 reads TGTGCCAGCAGTCCCGGACAGGTGAGACAGCCCCAGCATTTT. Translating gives CASSPGQVRQPQHF.

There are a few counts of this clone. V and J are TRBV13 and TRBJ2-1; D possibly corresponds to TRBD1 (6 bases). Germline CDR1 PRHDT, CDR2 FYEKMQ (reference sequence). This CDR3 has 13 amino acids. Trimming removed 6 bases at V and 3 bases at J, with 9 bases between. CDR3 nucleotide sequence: TGTGCCAGCAGTAGGGGGAGCTACAATGAGCAGTTCTTC. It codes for CASSRGSYNEQFF.

Here the CDR3 DNA reads TGTGCCAGCAGCTCCTCCTACGAGCAGTACTTC. Its protein product is CASSSSYEQYF. J is TRBJ2-5 and V is TRBV13; D unresolved. The J call may be wrong; the DNA end is better matched by TRBJ2-7. The CDR3 totals 11 residues. The germline CDR1 and CDR2 sequences are PRHDT and FYEKMQ (reference sequence).

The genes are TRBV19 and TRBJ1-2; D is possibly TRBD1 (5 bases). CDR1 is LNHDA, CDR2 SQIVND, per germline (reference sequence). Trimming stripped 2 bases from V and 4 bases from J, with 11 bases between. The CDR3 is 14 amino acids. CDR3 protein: CASSITGLGYGYTF. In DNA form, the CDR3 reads TGTGCCAGTAGTATAACGGGACTCGGCTATGGCTACACCTTC. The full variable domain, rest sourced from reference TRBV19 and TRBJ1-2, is DGGITQSPKYLFRKEGQNVTLSCEQNLNHDAMYWYRQDPGQGLRLIYYSQIVNDFQKGDIAEGYSVSREKKESFPLTVTSAQKNPTAFYLCASSITGLGYGYTFGSGTRLTVV.

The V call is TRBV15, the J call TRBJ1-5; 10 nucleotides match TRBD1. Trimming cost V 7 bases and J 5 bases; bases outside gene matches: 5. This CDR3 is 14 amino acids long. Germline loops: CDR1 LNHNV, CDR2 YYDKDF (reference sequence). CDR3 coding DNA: TGTGCCACCAACTGGGACAGGGGTGATCAGCCCCAGCATTTT. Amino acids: CATNWDRGDQPQHF.

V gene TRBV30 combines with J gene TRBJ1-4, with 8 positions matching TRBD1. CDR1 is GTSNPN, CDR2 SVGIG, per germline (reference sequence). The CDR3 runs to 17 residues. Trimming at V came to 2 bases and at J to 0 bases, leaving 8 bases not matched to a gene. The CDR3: CAWSYGQGVSTNEKLFF. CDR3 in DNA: TGTGCCTGGAGTTATGGACAGGGAGTTTCAACTAATGAAAAACTGTTTTTT.

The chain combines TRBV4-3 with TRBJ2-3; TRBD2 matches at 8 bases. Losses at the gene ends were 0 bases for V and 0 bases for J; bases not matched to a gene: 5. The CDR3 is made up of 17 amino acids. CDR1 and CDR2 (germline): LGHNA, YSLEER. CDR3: CASSQDPASGSTDTQYF. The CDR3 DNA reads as TGCGCCAGCAGCCAAGATCCCGCTAGCGGGAGCACAGATACGCAGTATTTT.

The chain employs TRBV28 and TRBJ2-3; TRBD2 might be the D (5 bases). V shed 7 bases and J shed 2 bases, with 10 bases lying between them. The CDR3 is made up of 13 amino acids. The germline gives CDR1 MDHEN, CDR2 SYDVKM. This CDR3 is CASNGGVTDTQYF. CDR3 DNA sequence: TGTGCCAGCAATGGAGGCGTCACAGATACGCAGTATTTT.